One T cell receptor (beta chain) is described in this entry. Its specificity is not known. Positively selected for CCR7, the CD45RO-negative cells used as naive CD8 cells excluded terminally differentiated effector memory CD45RA+ cells. Nashville, Tennessee was home to all donors, each a Caucasian adult. The sample is drawn from a study of shared clonotypes between healthy human individuals. Study-wide points: Only blood was sampled, and tissue TCR repertoires likely differ from blood ones. Represented genetic and exposure-history diversity was restricted by having few donors.

After removal of 0 bases from V and 1 base from J, the junction contained 9 bases not matched to a gene. CDR1 and CDR2 from the germline V gene are LGHNA and YSLEER. The CDR3 sequence is 19 residues long. Assay used: immunoSEQ multiplex PCR; TCRdb lists only in-frame clones, some missing. The sample holds under 2,000,000 clones, about 95% seen once. The chain joins TRBV4-3 to TRBJ1-5, with 10 bases fitting TRBD1. This receptor was identified in a man between 18 and 35 years old in good health. The specimen was naive CD8+ T cells sorted from blood. CDR3 DNA sequence: TGCGCCAGCAGCCAAGAGGTGGGGACAGGGGCCCTCAGCAATCAGCCCCAGCATTTT. Translating gives CASSQEVGTGALSNQPQHF.